The present T cell receptor (beta chain) was sequenced within a study of spatial heterogeneity in lung cancer. Time point defined: sample taken at primary tumor resection. From tumor, nontumor lung or frozen PBMC, whole RNA was taken unsorted for sequencing. This clonotype was counted only a few times. Its antigen is unidentified. TCRdb reanalysed the 5' RACE reads using MiXCR and keeps one entry per CDR3 protein. The table includes some 38,000 distinct CDR3 sequences, around 7.2% detected once. Study-wide results and limits: At resection, ubiquitous expanded tumor TCRs appeared in blood more than at follow-up.

The V segment lost 8 bases and the J segment 4 bases; nucleotides outside the gene matches: 6. The CDR3 has 14 amino acids. The germline V gene encodes CDR1 MNHEY and CDR2 SVGEGT. The sequences come from PBMCs, collected at surgery. This rearrangement joins TRBV6-2 or TRBV6-3 to TRBJ2-7; TRBD2 aligns across 12 bases. This clonotype was sampled from a male donor with early-stage non-small cell lung cancer. The CDR3 reads CASRTSGRRYEQYV. The CDR3 DNA sequence: TGTGCCAGCCGTACTAGCGGGAGGAGGTACGAGCAGTACGTC.